The 4 T cell receptor beta chains in this list originate from one sample, sequenced in a study of PD-L1 blockade in urothelial cancer. Using immunoSEQ multiplex PCR, the repertoire was profiled, and TCRdb retains in-frame clones only, with some absent. The table lists some 97,000 clones, roughly nine tenths of them singletons. This material consisted of PBMCs, taken around atezolizumab (anti-PD-L1) treatment. The receptors here all came from a woman older than 75 with urothelial cancer.

The chain combines TRBV6-1 with TRBJ2-1, with a weak D call TRBD2 (7 bases). This CDR3 has 13 residues. Germline V CDR1 and CDR2: MNHNS, SASEGT. The V and J ends lost 5 bases and 7 bases respectively, with 12 bases between them. The CDR3: CASSRGAWNEQFF. The CDR3 bases are TGTGCCAGCAGTCGGGGGGCATGGAATGAGCAGTTCTTC.

V gene TRBV7-2 combines with J gene TRBJ2-5; 10 bases align to TRBD2. The ends lost 1 base at V and 2 bases at J; junction bases unmatched: 1. CDR1 and CDR2 (germline): SGHTA, FQGNSA. This CDR3 is built from 15 residues. The CDR3 spells CASSLVAGGQETQYF. DNA for the CDR3: TGTGCCAGCAGCTTAGTAGCGGGAGGACAAGAGACCCAGTACTTC.

The chain couples TRBV18 to TRBJ2-1; the match to TRBD1 covers 8 bases. The CDR3 consists of 16 residues. J lost 1 base, V lost 2 bases, and 4 bases had no gene match. Germline CDR1 is KGHSH and CDR2 is LQKENI. CDR3 sequence (DNA): TGTGCCAGCTCACCAGACAGGGGACAGTCCTACAATGAGCAGTTCTTC. It specifies CASSPDRGQSYNEQFF.

The J gene is TRBJ1-1, the V gene TRBV6-5, with a possible D match to TRBD1 (5 bases). This CDR3 comprises 14 residues. The ends were cut back, 7 bases at V and 3 bases at J, with 15 bases in the middle. From germline, CDR1 is MNHEY and CDR2 SVGAGI. CDR3 loop: CASTPTGGDTEAFF. As DNA, the CDR3 is TGTGCCAGCACACCTACGGGGGGGGACACTGAAGCTTTCTTT.